These T cell receptor beta chains were read from a single sample in a study of blood T cells in healthy people across ages. One entry per CDR3 protein results from TCRdb running MiXCR on the 5' RACE reads. Here the sample spans about 1.8 million distinct CDR3 sequences, roughly 52% being singletons. The sample was blood. The origin of the receptors is a woman aged 40 to 50 in good health. Each CDR3 is given with its conserved first and last residue. D genes are given only for firm matches. Clone size appears in some rows only: once, few, many, or a class for an expanded clone.

D	J	size	V	CDR3	DNA
-	TRBJ2-7	-	TRBV9	CASSVRQDPYYEQYF	TGTGCCAGCAGCGTAAGGCAGGACCCTTACTACGAGCAGTACTTC
-	TRBJ2-4	few	TRBV4-3	CASSQDRAGTENIQYF	TGCGCCAGCAGCCAAGATCGAGCGGGGACAGAAAACATTCAGTACTTC
-	TRBJ2-5	-	TRBV7-9	CASSTSLETQYF	TGTGCCAGCAGCACAAGTCTGGAGACCCAGTACTTC
-	TRBJ2-5	-	TRBV12-3/TRBV12-4	CASMPGGETQYF	TGTGCCAGCATGCCTGGCGGGGAGACCCAGTACTTC
TRBD2	TRBJ2-5	few	TRBV6-5	CASSFTGTSGETQYF	TGTGCCAGCAGTTTTACCGGGACTAGTGGGGAGACCCAGTACTTC
-	TRBJ1-2	-	TRBV6-2/TRBV6-3	CASTSVEGLYGYTF	TGTGCCAGCACCTCCGTCGAAGGTTTGTATGGCTACACCTTC
-	TRBJ2-5	many	TRBV3-1	CASSQDLGTQYF	TGCGCCAGCAGCCAAGATCTCGGGACCCAGTACTTC
TRBD2	TRBJ2-7	-	TRBV7-9	CASSLLASGEQYF	TGTGCCAGCAGCTTACTGGCTAGCGGGGAGCAGTACTTC
-	TRBJ1-4	few	TRBV11-2	CASSPRSGGNEKLFF	TGTGCCAGCAGCCCCCGATCGGGGGGAAATGAAAAACTGTTTTTT
-	TRBJ2-3	-	TRBV14	CASSQFLVDTQYF	TGTGCCAGCAGCCAATTTTTGGTAGATACGCAGTATTTT
-	TRBJ2-3	-	TRBV7-2	CASSLTKPSTDTQYF	TGTGCCAGCAGCTTAACCAAGCCTAGCACAGATACGCAGTATTTT
TRBD2	TRBJ2-3	-	TRBV4-1	CASSRAGVADTQYF	TGCGCCAGCAGCAGGGCGGGGGTTGCAGATACGCAGTATTTT
TRBD2	TRBJ2-1	few	TRBV6-1	CAILIRLAGRKNEQFF	TGTGCCATCCTCATTAGACTAGCGGGGAGGAAAAATGAGCAGTTCTTC
-	TRBJ2-1	few	TRBV28	CASSGVRLGDPGNEQFF	TGTGCCAGCAGTGGGGTTCGGCTCGGGGACCCCGGCAATGAGCAGTTCTTC
-	TRBJ2-3	few	TRBV20-1	CSAQTVDTQYF	TGCAGTGCTCAAACAGTAGATACGCAGTATTTT
-	TRBJ2-1	few	TRBV7-9	CASSDTGSSYNEQFF	TGTGCCAGTTCTGACACGGGTAGCTCCTACAATGAGCAGTTCTTC
-	TRBJ1-2	few	TRBV10-3	CAIFGFSTSDGYTF	TGTGCCATCTTTGGGTTCAGTACGTCGGATGGCTACACCTTC
TRBD2	TRBJ2-3	-	TRBV7-3	CASSFTGTTVTDTQYF	TGTGCCAGCAGCTTTACCGGGACTACCGTCACAGATACGCAGTATTTT